The next 30 T cell receptor beta chains were all read from a single sample in a study of CXCR3-negative and CXCR3-positive naive CD8 T cells. These receptors are not linked to any known antigen. The TRB libraries of cDNA were built by UMI-labeled 5' RACE. TCRdb re-analyzed the 5' RACE reads; it lists each CDR3 protein once, without DNA. The sample holds roughly 110,000 distinct CDR3 sequences. Overall study findings and caveats: CXCR3-positive naive cells carried more hydrophobic TRB CDR3s than CXCR3-negative naive cells did.

Sequenced input: naive CXCR3+ CD8+ T cells from blood. The subset denotes: CD45RO-CCR7+CD27+CD95- naive CD8+ T cells expressing CXCR3 (TNR3+). The receptor set was obtained from a human donor in good health. Some clones in this sample may be carry-over from other donors' samples.

The V call is TRBV7-2, the J call TRBJ2-7; checking the TCRdb D call of TRBD1 is not possible without DNA. This CDR3 comprises 15 residues. The V gene's germline CDR1 is SGHTA and CDR2 FQGNSA. The CDR3 sequence is CASSFYYRGTYEQYF.

The chain couples TRBV20-1 to TRBJ2-1; the TRBD2 assignment by TCRdb is unverifiable without DNA. Germline CDR1 is DFQATT and CDR2 is SNEGSKA (reference sequence). The CDR3 sequence is 13 residues long. CDR3 sequence reads: CSALQRTYNEQFF.

V gene TRBV5-1 combines with J gene TRBJ2-1; TCRdb's D call, TRBD2, is unchecked because there is no DNA. CDR1 is SGHRS and CDR2 is YFSETQ in the germline V gene. The CDR3 has 16 amino acids. The chain's CDR3 is CASSLASGSSYNEQFF.

The rearrangement uses TRBV6-2 or TRBV6-3 and TRBJ2-7. This CDR3 spans 14 amino acids. CDR1 MNHEY and CDR2 SVGEGT come from the germline V gene. The CDR3: CASSYSMTDYEQYF.

The V call is TRBV29-1, the J call TRBJ1-3; the TCRdb D gene call, TRBD1, has no DNA to confirm it. The CDR3 extends over 13 amino acids. Germline V lookup: CDR1 SQVTM, CDR2 ANQGSEA. The CDR3 loop is CSGLGVSGNTIYF.

The gene calls are TRBV4-3 and TRBJ2-7; lacking DNA, the TRBD1 call made by TCRdb goes unchecked. The CDR3 totals 16 residues. Germline CDR1 LGHNA, CDR2 YSLEER. This CDR3 reads CASSQDPGATGYEQYF.

V and J are TRBV12-3 or TRBV12-4 and TRBJ2-1; the D call from TCRdb, TRBD2, cannot be confirmed without DNA. The CDR3 is 16 residues long. The CDR3: CASSLHLAGGYNEQFF.

V is TRBV7-9 and J is TRBJ1-2; there is no DNA to check the TCRdb D call of TRBD1. CDR1 and CDR2 (germline): SEHNR, FQNEAQ (reference sequence). This CDR3 contains 13 residues. This CDR3 reads CASRTTGGDGYTF.

This rearrangement joins TRBV29-1 to TRBJ1-1; TCRdb designates TRBD1, a call that cannot be tested without DNA. In germline, CDR1 is SQVTM, CDR2 ANQGSEA. The CDR3 loop spans 12 amino acids. The CDR3 reads CSVLGLNTEAFF.

The J gene is TRBJ2-1, the V gene TRBV7-3; TCRdb calls TRBD2, which cannot be checked without DNA. Per the germline V gene, CDR1 is SGHTA and CDR2 is FQGTGA. The CDR3 has 13 amino acids. CDR3 residues: CASSNLAGNEQFF.

The rearrangement uses TRBV20-1 and TRBJ2-7; TCRdb's D call of TRBD2 is untestable without DNA. CDR1 is DFQATT and CDR2 is SNEGSKA in the germline V gene (reference sequence). CDR3 size: 14 residues. CDR3 loop: CSAGVGLVGGEQYF.

The V gene is TRBV28, the J gene TRBJ2-1; with no DNA, the TCRdb D assignment of TRBD2 cannot be verified. The CDR3 length is 17 residues. The germline CDR1 and CDR2 sequences are MDHEN and SYDVKM. The CDR3 spells CASSLNSAGSSYNEQFF.

The chain employs TRBV11-2 and TRBJ2-1; TCRdb names TRBD2, which stays unverified in the absence of DNA. Germline V CDR1 and CDR2: SGHAT, FQNNGV. The CDR3 spans 16 residues. The CDR3 reads CASSPRTSGGYNEQFF.

J is TRBJ2-7 and V is TRBV9; there is no DNA to check the TCRdb D call of TRBD1. CDR1 and CDR2 from the germline V gene are SGDLS and YYNGEE. CDR3 length equals 15 residues. CDR3 protein: CASSARDRGQFEQYF.

The rearrangement joins TRBV6-6 to TRBJ1-5; TCRdb reports TRBD1, a call that lacks DNA to check it against. CDR3 length: 15 amino acids. The germline CDR1 and CDR2 sequences are MNHNY and SVGAGI (reference sequence). CDR3: CASSDDRGTFQPQHF.

V gene TRBV6-5 combines with J gene TRBJ1-1. Germline assignment: CDR1 MNHEY and CDR2 SVGAGI. The CDR3 contains 13 residues. The CDR3 is CASSTDINTEAFF.

The V call is TRBV29-1, the J call TRBJ2-1; TCRdb outputs TRBD2, but without DNA this stays unchecked. The germline V gene has CDR1 SQVTM and CDR2 ANQGSEA. The CDR3 contains 15 residues. This chain's CDR3 is CSVSGGLAGGNEQFF.

The rearrangement joins TRBV7-9 to TRBJ1-1. The CDR3 is 12 amino acids. The germline V gene encodes CDR1 SEHNR and CDR2 FQNEAQ (reference sequence). This chain's CDR3 is CASSLVVSEAFF.

The J gene is TRBJ1-2, the V gene TRBV12-3 or TRBV12-4. The CDR3 is 13 amino acids. The chain's CDR3 is CASKDGDFYGYTF.

V usage is TRBV20-1 and J usage is TRBJ1-1. Germline V gene data show CDR1 as DFQATT and CDR2 as SNEGSKA (reference sequence). The CDR3 contains 14 residues. This CDR3 is CSARALTTNTEAFF.

This chain joins TRBV6-4 and TRBJ2-7; absent DNA, TCRdb's TRBD1 call cannot be checked. CDR3 size: 16 residues. Germline assignment: CDR1 MRHNA and CDR2 SNTAGT. Here the CDR3 reads CASGGDRGLSSYEQYF.

This chain links TRBV21-1 with TRBJ1-4; TCRdb lists TRBD1, though no DNA is available to test this call. TRBV21-1 is listed as a pseudogene. The CDR3 spans 18 residues. CDR3 loop: CASSKGGPITATNEKLFF.

V is TRBV29-1 and J is TRBJ2-1; without DNA, the TCRdb call of TRBD1 cannot be checked. The CDR3 covers 18 residues. The germline gives CDR1 SQVTM, CDR2 ANQGSEA. CDR3 region: CSVYPGGPAKSSYNEQFF.

The chain has TRBV29-1 and TRBJ2-2; checking the TCRdb D call of TRBD1 is not possible without DNA. The CDR3 has 17 residues. In germline, CDR1 is SQVTM, CDR2 ANQGSEA. This chain's CDR3 is CSADIFGQGTNTGELFF.

The gene calls are TRBV5-1 and TRBJ2-7; with no DNA, the TCRdb D assignment of TRBD2 cannot be verified. The CDR3 contains 17 residues. The germline CDR1 and CDR2 sequences are SGHRS and YFSETQ. The CDR3 sequence: CASSTGLAVYSSYEQYF.

The V gene is TRBV3-1, the J gene TRBJ2-1; TCRdb indicates TRBD1, and absent DNA this call remains unverified. This CDR3 spans 17 amino acids. Germline CDR1 reads LGHDT; CDR2 reads YNNKEL (reference sequence). Here the CDR3 reads CASSPLTAGGLQGEQFF.

The V and J genes are TRBV19 and TRBJ2-5. The CDR3 spans 13 residues. CDR1 and CDR2 (germline): LNHDA, SQIVND (reference sequence). CDR3 residues: CASSFMGSETQYF.

The V call is TRBV28, the J call TRBJ2-6; TCRdb's D gene call, TRBD1, goes unchecked for lack of DNA. Germline loops: CDR1 MDHEN, CDR2 SYDVKM. The CDR3 consists of 15 residues. This chain's CDR3 is CASSLQGVGANVLTF. The whole variable domain, filled in from reference TRBV28 and TRBJ2-6, reads DVKVTQSSRYLVKRTGEKVFLECVQDMDHENMFWYRQDPGLGLRLIYFSYDVKMKEKGDIPEGYSVSREKKERFSLILESASTNQTSMYLCASSLQGVGANVLTFGAGSRLTVL.

This chain links TRBV29-1 with TRBJ1-2; checking the TCRdb D call of TRBD1 is not possible without DNA. This CDR3 spans 11 amino acids. CDR1 SQVTM and CDR2 ANQGSEA come from the germline V gene. The CDR3 is CSVGGTDGYTF.

This chain links TRBV18 with TRBJ2-1; TCRdb designates TRBD2, a call that cannot be tested without DNA. Looked up from germline, CDR1 is KGHSH and CDR2 is LQKENI. This CDR3 region has 17 residues. The CDR3: CASSPGIAGALDNEQFF.